A single TCR beta chain is shown here with its context. Antigen: not known. The data were taken from a study of vaccination and CD4 T cells after COVID-19. Sequence data for DNA of cultured CD4+ T cells were generated by the Oncomine TCR Beta short-read assay. MiXCR was run by TCRdb on the PCR reads, yielding one entry per CDR3 protein. The sample lists about 17,000 distinct CDR3 sequences, approximately 60% occurring once. Treatment described: roughly nine-day PBMC culture with coronavirus spike peptide pools or control peptides (ViraFEST assay). In germline, CDR1 is MNHEY, CDR2 SMNVEV (reference sequence). The CDR3 length is 16 residues. Trimming at V came to 2 bases and at J to 1 base, leaving 5 bases not matched to a gene.

This sequence originates from a human donor who had recovered from COVID-19. The material was CD4+ T cells from blood, cultured in vitro, obtained after SARS-CoV-2 vaccination. This rearrangement joins TRBV27 to TRBJ2-5; 9 bases are shared with TRBD2. The CDR3 here is CASSLGTSFSQETQYF. CDR3 DNA sequence: TGTGCCAGCAGTTTAGGGACTAGCTTCTCCCAAGAGACCCAGTACTTC.